These T cell receptor beta chains were read from a single sample in a study of blood T cell repertoires in COVID-19. The protocol was immunoSEQ multiplex PCR, while the TCRdb copy is restricted to in-frame clones and leaves out a portion. The data contain roughly 380,000 clones, approximately 91% of them seen just once; the ten biggest clones take up over 1%. Sequenced material: PBMCs or T cells enriched from blood (not recorded which). The receptors here all came from a woman in her twenties or thirties who had been exposed to COVID-19. Each CDR3 is given with its conserved first and last residue. The order of the fields is CDR3 DNA, CDR3 protein, V gene, clone size, J gene, D gene. A D gene is named only where the DNA matches it firmly. The listing skips clone size in some rows; elsewhere it reads once, few, many or a size class.

DNA: TGTGCCACCAGCCTGGACAGGGGGGGGAGGGAGACCCAGTACTTC
CDR3: CATSLDRGGRETQYF
V: TRBV15
size: NA
J: TRBJ2-5
D: TRBD1

DNA: TGTGCCAGCAGTTACGCCTCTGGAGGGTACCCCTATGGCTACACCTTC
CDR3: CASSYASGGYPYGYTF
V: TRBV6-5
size: NA
J: TRBJ1-2
D: NA

DNA: TGTGCCAGCAGTTTGGGGGGGAGTGCTAATGAGCAGTTCTTC
CDR3: CASSLGGSANEQFF
V: TRBV27
size: NA
J: TRBJ2-1
D: TRBD2

DNA: TGTGCCAGCAGTTCCGGGACAGGGGGAGGCTACACCTTC
CDR3: CASSSGTGGGYTF
V: TRBV7-3
size: NA
J: TRBJ1-2
D: TRBD1

DNA: TGTGCCACCAGCAGGGACTCTCCGGCTGGCTACACCTTC
CDR3: CATSRDSPAGYTF
V: TRBV15
size: NA
J: TRBJ1-2
D: NA

DNA: TGCGCCAGCAGCCAAGGGGAGCCAGGACTAGCGGGAACCTACGAGCAGTACTTC
CDR3: CASSQGEPGLAGTYEQYF
V: TRBV4-1
size: NA
J: TRBJ2-7
D: TRBD2

DNA: TGTGCCAGTAGTCCCCTAGCGGTCTCCTACAATGAGCAGTTCTTC
CDR3: CASSPLAVSYNEQFF
V: TRBV19
size: NA
J: TRBJ2-1
D: TRBD2

DNA: TGTGCCAGCAGCAACTACGCTCAAACAGATACGCAGTATTTT
CDR3: CASSNYAQTDTQYF
V: TRBV28
size: NA
J: TRBJ2-3
D: NA

DNA: TGCGCCAGCAGTGAGCCTATGGGACTCCAGGGTGAGCAGTTCTTC
CDR3: CASSEPMGLQGEQFF
V: TRBV10-2
size: NA
J: TRBJ2-1
D: NA

DNA: TGTGCCAGCAGCCACGGGACAGTTGGGGATAGCAATCAGCCCCAGCATTTT
CDR3: CASSHGTVGDSNQPQHF
V: TRBV7-9
size: once
J: TRBJ1-5
D: TRBD1

DNA: TGTGCCAGCAGTTCGCGGGACAGGGGCAGACAGCCCCAGCATTTT
CDR3: CASSSRDRGRQPQHF
V: TRBV27
size: NA
J: TRBJ1-5
D: TRBD1

DNA: TGTGCCAGCAGCTCCGGGACAGGGGGTTCACCCCTCCACTTT
CDR3: CASSSGTGGSPLHF
V: TRBV11-3
size: NA
J: TRBJ1-6
D: TRBD1

DNA: TGCGCCAGCAGCCCCTCGGGAGGAACCTCTGGAAACACCATATATTTT
CDR3: CASSPSGGTSGNTIYF
V: TRBV5-1
size: NA
J: TRBJ1-3
D: NA

DNA: TGTGCCAGCAGCTTAGCGGTGGCTAGAGAGAACACTGAAGCTTTCTTT
CDR3: CASSLAVARENTEAFF
V: TRBV7-2
size: NA
J: TRBJ1-1
D: NA

DNA: TGTGCCAGCAGCCAATCGCGGGCAGGGGCGCAAGATGGCTACACCTTC
CDR3: CASSQSRAGAQDGYTF
V: TRBV16
size: NA
J: TRBJ1-2
D: NA

DNA: TGTGCCAGCAGCCCCGGGGTTGAGCAACGACAACTGTACCAAGAGACCCAGTACTTC
CDR3: CASSPGVEQRQLYQETQYF
V: TRBV7-8
size: NA
J: TRBJ2-5
D: NA

DNA: TGTGCCAGCAGCCCTAACGGAGCCAGCTCCTACAATGAGCAGTTCTTC
CDR3: CASSPNGASSYNEQFF
V: TRBV9
size: NA
J: TRBJ2-1
D: NA

DNA: TGTGCCATCAGTGAGTCCCCGACAGGGCGGGGTGAAAAACTGTTTTTT
CDR3: CAISESPTGRGEKLFF
V: TRBV10-3
size: NA
J: TRBJ1-4
D: TRBD1

DNA: TGTGCCAGCAGCAAAGACAGCTCCTACGAGCAGTACTTC
CDR3: CASSKDSSYEQYF
V: TRBV2
size: NA
J: TRBJ2-7
D: NA

DNA: TGTGCCAGCTCACCACCAGGGACTATACCCTACAATGAGCAGTTCTTC
CDR3: CASSPPGTIPYNEQFF
V: TRBV18
size: NA
J: TRBJ2-1
D: TRBD2

DNA: TGCGCCAGCAGTCAACCGACTAGCGGGACGATTCAAGAGACCCAGTACTTC
CDR3: CASSQPTSGTIQETQYF
V: TRBV23-1
size: NA
J: TRBJ2-5
D: TRBD2

DNA: TGTGCCAGCAGCTCAATGACGGACAGAGGAAGGCCCCAGCATTTT
CDR3: CASSSMTDRGRPQHF
V: TRBV7-9
size: NA
J: TRBJ1-5
D: NA

DNA: TGTGCCAGCAGCTTAGAGCGGGAAAGCGAGCAGTACTTC
CDR3: CASSLERESEQYF
V: TRBV7-3
size: NA
J: TRBJ2-7
D: TRBD2

DNA: TGTGCCAGCATCTCAGGGGGAAGCACTGAAGCTTTCTTT
CDR3: CASISGGSTEAFF
V: TRBV28
size: NA
J: TRBJ1-1
D: TRBD1

DNA: TGTGCCAGCAGTTCTTTGACCAACAGAGAAGAGACCCAGTACTTC
CDR3: CASSSLTNREETQYF
V: TRBV27
size: NA
J: TRBJ2-5
D: NA

DNA: TGTGCCATCGGGGATTGGGAGTTGGGCACAGATACGCAGTATTTT
CDR3: CAIGDWELGTDTQYF
V: TRBV13
size: NA
J: TRBJ2-3
D: NA

DNA: TGTGCCAGCAGTGTCCTACAGGGTGCCTACGAGCAGTACTTC
CDR3: CASSVLQGAYEQYF
V: TRBV2
size: NA
J: TRBJ2-7
D: NA

DNA: TGTGCCAGCGTGGAAGGGACTAGCAGTTACAATGAGCAGTTCTTC
CDR3: CASVEGTSSYNEQFF
V: TRBV2
size: NA
J: TRBJ2-1
D: TRBD2

DNA: TGTGCCTGGTCCCCCCCGGACTTTCGAAATGAGCAGTTCTTC
CDR3: CAWSPPDFRNEQFF
V: TRBV30
size: NA
J: TRBJ2-1
D: NA

DNA: TGTGCCGCCTGGGCGGGACAGGGAAAAAACACCATATATTTT
CDR3: CAAWAGQGKNTIYF
V: TRBV10-3
size: NA
J: TRBJ1-3
D: TRBD1

DNA: TGTGCCAGTAGTATCGGACAGAGGCAGCCCCAGCATTTT
CDR3: CASSIGQRQPQHF
V: TRBV19
size: NA
J: TRBJ1-5
D: NA

DNA: TGTGCCAGCAGTTTTGTTCGGCGGAGCTCTGGAAACACCATATATTTT
CDR3: CASSFVRRSSGNTIYF
V: TRBV28
size: few
J: TRBJ1-3
D: NA

DNA: TGTGCCAGCAGTTTATACAGGGATTACGAGCAGTACTTC
CDR3: CASSLYRDYEQYF
V: TRBV27
size: NA
J: TRBJ2-7
D: NA

DNA: TGCAGTGCTAGTAAGCCAGGGGGCAGGGGCACTGAAGCTTTCTTT
CDR3: CSASKPGGRGTEAFF
V: TRBV20-1
size: NA
J: TRBJ1-1
D: TRBD1

DNA: TGTGCCAGCAGCTTAGGACCGGCCCGGGGGGAAAAACTGTTTTTT
CDR3: CASSLGPARGEKLFF
V: TRBV11-3
size: NA
J: TRBJ1-4
D: NA

DNA: TGTGCTAGTGGTTTGGGACAGGGCTGGGGCTATGGCTACACCTTC
CDR3: CASGLGQGWGYGYTF
V: TRBV12-5
size: NA
J: TRBJ1-2
D: TRBD1

DNA: TGTGCCAGCAGCGTAGGACCCGGGGTTGGTCAGCCCCAGCATTTT
CDR3: CASSVGPGVGQPQHF
V: TRBV9
size: NA
J: TRBJ1-5
D: NA

DNA: TGTGCCAGCAGTGAGGGACTAGCGGTGGAGACCCAGTACTTC
CDR3: CASSEGLAVETQYF
V: TRBV2
size: NA
J: TRBJ2-5
D: TRBD2

DNA: TGTGCCAGCAGCTGGTCCGGGGGGTCGAATGAGCAGTTCTTC
CDR3: CASSWSGGSNEQFF
V: TRBV7-8
size: NA
J: TRBJ2-1
D: TRBD2

DNA: TGTGCCAGCAGTTCTTTAGCGGGAGATCCCATTCCGCGGTACTTC
CDR3: CASSSLAGDPIPRYF
V: TRBV27
size: NA
J: TRBJ2-7
D: TRBD2

DNA: TGTGCCAGCAGAAATACAGGGCTGAACACTGAAGCTTTCTTT
CDR3: CASRNTGLNTEAFF
V: TRBV6-5
size: NA
J: TRBJ1-1
D: NA

DNA: TGTGCCAGTAGTATGATGGTAACCGGGTTTGCCGAGCAGTACTTC
CDR3: CASSMMVTGFAEQYF
V: TRBV19
size: NA
J: TRBJ2-7
D: NA

DNA: TGTGCCAGCAGTTTGCGGGCAGGGGATGGCTACACCTTC
CDR3: CASSLRAGDGYTF
V: TRBV28
size: once
J: TRBJ1-2
D: NA

DNA: TGCAGTGCCAGTAACGATCGACAGGAGCAGTTCTTC
CDR3: CSASNDRQEQFF
V: TRBV20-1
size: few
J: TRBJ2-1
D: NA

DNA: TGTGCCAGCAGTCGACAGGGTCGGAATTCACCCCTCCACTTT
CDR3: CASSRQGRNSPLHF
V: TRBV27
size: NA
J: TRBJ1-6
D: TRBD1

DNA: TGTGCCAGCAGCTTGGGGCCCCGGGGCACTGAAGCTTTCTTT
CDR3: CASSLGPRGTEAFF
V: TRBV5-6
size: once
J: TRBJ1-1
D: NA

DNA: TGTGCCAGCACTCTCAGGGCTTGGACTGAAGCTTTCTTT
CDR3: CASTLRAWTEAFF
V: TRBV12-3/TRBV12-4
size: NA
J: TRBJ1-1
D: NA

DNA: TGCGCCAGCAGCTTGGGGACTAGCGGTACCGGGGATGAGCAGTTCTTC
CDR3: CASSLGTSGTGDEQFF
V: TRBV5-1
size: NA
J: TRBJ2-1
D: TRBD2

DNA: TGTGCCAGCAGCCTGGACACAGAGACCCAGTACTTC
CDR3: CASSLDTETQYF
V: TRBV7-8
size: once
J: TRBJ2-5
D: NA

DNA: TGTGCCAGTAAGAGACAGAGGAACACTGAAGCTTTCTTT
CDR3: CASKRQRNTEAFF
V: TRBV19
size: NA
J: TRBJ1-1
D: NA

DNA: TGTGCCAGTAGTATTTTTGGAGGGGACGGCAATCAGCCCCAGCATTTT
CDR3: CASSIFGGDGNQPQHF
V: TRBV19
size: NA
J: TRBJ1-5
D: NA

DNA: TGTGGGGTTCGTGCAAGTGCGCTTATTGGTGGGACAGATTCCTACGAGCAGTACTTC
CDR3: CGVRASALIGGTDSYEQYF
V: TRBV12-2
size: NA
J: TRBJ2-7
D: NA

DNA: TGTGCCAGCAGGGCTAGCGACTCCTACGAGCAGTACTTC
CDR3: CASRASDSYEQYF
V: TRBV6-5
size: NA
J: TRBJ2-7
D: NA